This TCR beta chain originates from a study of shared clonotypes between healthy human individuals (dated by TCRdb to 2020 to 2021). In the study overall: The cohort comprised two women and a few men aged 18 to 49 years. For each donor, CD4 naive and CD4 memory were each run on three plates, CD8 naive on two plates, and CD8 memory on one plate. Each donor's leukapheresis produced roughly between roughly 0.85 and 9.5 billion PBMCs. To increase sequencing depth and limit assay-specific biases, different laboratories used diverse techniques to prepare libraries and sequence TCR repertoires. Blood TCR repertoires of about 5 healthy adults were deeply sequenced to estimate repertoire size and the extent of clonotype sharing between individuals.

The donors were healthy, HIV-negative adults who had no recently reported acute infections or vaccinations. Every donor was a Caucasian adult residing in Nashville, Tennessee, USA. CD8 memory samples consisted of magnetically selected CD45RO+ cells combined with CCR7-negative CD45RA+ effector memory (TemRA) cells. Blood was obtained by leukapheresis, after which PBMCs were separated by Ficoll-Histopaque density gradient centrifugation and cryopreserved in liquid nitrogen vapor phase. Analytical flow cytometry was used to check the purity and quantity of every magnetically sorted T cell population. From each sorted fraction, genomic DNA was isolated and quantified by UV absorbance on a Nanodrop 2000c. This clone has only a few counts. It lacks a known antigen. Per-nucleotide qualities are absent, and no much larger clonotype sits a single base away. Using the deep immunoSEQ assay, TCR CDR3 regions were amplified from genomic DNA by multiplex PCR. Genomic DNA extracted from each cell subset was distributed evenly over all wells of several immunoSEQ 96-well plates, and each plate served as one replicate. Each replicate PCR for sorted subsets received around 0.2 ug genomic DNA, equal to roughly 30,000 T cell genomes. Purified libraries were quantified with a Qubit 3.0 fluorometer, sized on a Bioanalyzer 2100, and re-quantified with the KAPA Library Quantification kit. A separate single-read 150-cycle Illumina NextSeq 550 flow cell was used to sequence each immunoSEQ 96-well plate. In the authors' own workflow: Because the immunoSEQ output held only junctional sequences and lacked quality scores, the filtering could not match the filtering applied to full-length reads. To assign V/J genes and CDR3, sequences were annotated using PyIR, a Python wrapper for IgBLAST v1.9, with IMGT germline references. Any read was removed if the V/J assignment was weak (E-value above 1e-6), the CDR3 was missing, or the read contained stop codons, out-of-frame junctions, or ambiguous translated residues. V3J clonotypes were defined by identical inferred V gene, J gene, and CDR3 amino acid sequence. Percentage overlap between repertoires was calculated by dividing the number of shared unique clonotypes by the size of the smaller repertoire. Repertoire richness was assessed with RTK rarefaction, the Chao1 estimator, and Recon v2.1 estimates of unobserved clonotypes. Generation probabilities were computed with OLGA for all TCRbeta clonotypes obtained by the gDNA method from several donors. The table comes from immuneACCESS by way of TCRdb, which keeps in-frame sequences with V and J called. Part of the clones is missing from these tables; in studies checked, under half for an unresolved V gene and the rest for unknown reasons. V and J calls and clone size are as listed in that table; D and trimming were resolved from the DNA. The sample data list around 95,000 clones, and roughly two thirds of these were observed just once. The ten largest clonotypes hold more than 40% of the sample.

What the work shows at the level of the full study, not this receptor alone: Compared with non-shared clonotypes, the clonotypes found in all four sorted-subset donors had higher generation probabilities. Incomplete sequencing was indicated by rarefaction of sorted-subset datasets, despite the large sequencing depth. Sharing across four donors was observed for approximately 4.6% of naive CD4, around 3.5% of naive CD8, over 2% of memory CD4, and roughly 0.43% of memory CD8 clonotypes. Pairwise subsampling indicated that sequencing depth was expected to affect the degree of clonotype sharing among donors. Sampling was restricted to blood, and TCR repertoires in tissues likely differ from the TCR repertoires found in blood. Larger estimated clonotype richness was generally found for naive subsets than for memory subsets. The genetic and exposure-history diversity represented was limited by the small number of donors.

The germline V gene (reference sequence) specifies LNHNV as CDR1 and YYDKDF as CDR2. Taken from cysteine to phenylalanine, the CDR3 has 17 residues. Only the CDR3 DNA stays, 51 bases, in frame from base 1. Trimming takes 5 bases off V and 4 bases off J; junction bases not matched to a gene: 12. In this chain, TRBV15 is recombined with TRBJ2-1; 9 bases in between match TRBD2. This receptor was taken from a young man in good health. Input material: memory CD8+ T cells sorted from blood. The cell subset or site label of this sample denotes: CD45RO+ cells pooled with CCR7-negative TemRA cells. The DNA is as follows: TGTGCCACCAGCCGACTTCCGACTAGCGGCTTATACAATGAGCAGTTCTTC. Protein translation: CATSRLPTSGLYNEQFF.